One and the same sample provided the 6 T cell receptor beta chains below, sequenced in a study of T cell repertoires in cytomegalovirus infection. The antigens for these receptors are not known. TCRdb analysed the reads with MiXCR anew, one entry per CDR3 protein. The sample lists about 900,000 distinct CDR3 sequences, roughly 30% occurring once. The sample in question was cultured CD8+ T cells from PBMCs, obtained from culture after CMV antigen stimulation. These receptors came from a human donor in good health (CMV status not recorded). Some clones in this sample may be carry-over from other donors' samples.

This clonotype appeared a few times. This chain links TRBV7-9 with TRBJ1-2; 9 nucleotides agree with TRBD1. Trimming removed 5 bases from V and 4 bases from J; junction bases left unmatched: 5. The CDR3 loop spans 14 amino acids. From germline, CDR1 is SEHNR and CDR2 FQNEAQ (reference sequence). CDR3 sequence reads: CASSNRDRVYGYTF. The DNA for the CDR3 is TGTGCCAGCAGCAATCGGGACAGGGTCTATGGCTACACCTTC. Full variable domain (rest looked up from reference TRBV7-9 and TRBJ1-2): DTGVSQNPRHKITKRGQNVTFRCDPISEHNRLYWYRQTLGQGPEFLTYFQNEAQLEKSRLLSDRFSAERPKGSFSTLEIQRTEQGDSAMYLCASSNRDRVYGYTFGSGTRLTVV.

V is TRBV6-1 and J is TRBJ2-1; TRBD1 might be the D (5 bases). V was trimmed by 1 base and J by 4 bases, leaving 5 bases between them. Germline V gene sequence: CDR1 MNHNS, CDR2 SASEGT. This CDR3 contains 13 residues. CDR3 sequence: CASSEEGYNEQFF. CDR3 DNA sequence: TGTGCCAGCAGTGAAGAGGGGTACAATGAGCAGTTCTTC.

This chain joins TRBV5-5 and TRBJ2-1, with D possibly being TRBD1 or TRBD2 (7 bases each). The germline V gene has CDR1 SGHKS and CDR2 YYEKEE (reference sequence). V lost 1 base and J lost 8, with 22 bases in between. CDR3 length: 17 amino acids. As DNA, the CDR3 is TGTGCCAGCAGCTTGTCCCGGGCAGGGGGGGATACCGATGAGCAGTTCTTC. Protein sequence: CASSLSRAGGDTDEQFF. The whole variable domain, filled in from reference TRBV5-5 and TRBJ2-1, reads DAGVTQSPTHLIKTRGQQVTLRCSPISGHKSVSWYQQVLGQGPQFIFQYYEKEERGRGNFPDRFSARQFPNYSSELNVNALLLGDSALYLCASSLSRAGGDTDEQFFGPGTRLTVL.

In its sample, this clonotype was seen a few times. J is TRBJ1-5 and V is TRBV7-9; tentatively, D is TRBD1 (5 bases). CDR3 size: 14 residues. Between the trimmed V and J ends, which lost 0 bases and 5 bases, there was a span of 8 bases. Germline CDR1 SEHNR, CDR2 FQNEAQ (reference sequence). CDR3 in amino acids: CASSLADSDQPQHF. In DNA form, the CDR3 reads TGTGCCAGCAGCTTAGCCGACAGTGATCAGCCCCAGCATTTT.

At least ten counts were recorded for this clonotype. The J gene is TRBJ1-1, the V gene TRBV7-8, with a tentative D call TRBD1 (5 bases). Germline CDR1 and CDR2: SGHVS and FQNEAQ. The CDR3 length is 14 residues. V was shortened by 3 bases and J by 4 bases, with 12 bases between the two germline ends. CDR3 in DNA: TGTGCCAGCAGCTTGCTAGGGACTTCCACTGAAGCTTTCTTT. Encoded protein: CASSLLGTSTEAFF.

The chain links TRBV2 to TRBJ2-2; no definite D call. CDR1 SNHLY and CDR2 FYNNEI come from the germline V gene. The CDR3 has 13 residues. V lost 6 bases and J 3 bases, leaving 8 bases between the germline ends. The DNA of the CDR3 is TGTGCCAGCAGCCCTCCTTACACCGGGGAGCTGTTTTTT. Its protein is CASSPPYTGELFF.